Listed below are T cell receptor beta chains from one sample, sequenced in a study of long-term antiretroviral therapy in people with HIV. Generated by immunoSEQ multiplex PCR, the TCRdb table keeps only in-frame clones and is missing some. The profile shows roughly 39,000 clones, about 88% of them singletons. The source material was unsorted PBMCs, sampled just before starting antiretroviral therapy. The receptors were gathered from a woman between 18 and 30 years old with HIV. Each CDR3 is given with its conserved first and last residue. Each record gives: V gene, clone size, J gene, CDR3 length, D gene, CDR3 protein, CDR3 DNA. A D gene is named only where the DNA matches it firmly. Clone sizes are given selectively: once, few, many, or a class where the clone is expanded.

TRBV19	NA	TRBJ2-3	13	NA	CASSIGMTDTQYF	TGTGCCAGTAGTATTGGCATGACAGATACGCAGTATTTT
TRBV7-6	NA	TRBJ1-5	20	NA	CASSPNLGQSDTYSNQPQHF	TGTGCCAGCAGCCCTAACCTCGGACAGTCTGATACTTATAGCAATCAGCCCCAGCATTTT
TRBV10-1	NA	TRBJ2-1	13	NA	CASSPVFGNEQFF	TGCGCCAGCAGCCCGGTCTTTGGGAATGAGCAGTTCTTC
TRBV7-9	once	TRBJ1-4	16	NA	CASSPAVRRPNEKLFF	TGTGCCAGCAGCCCGGCCGTCAGGCGTCCTAATGAAAAACTGTTTTTT
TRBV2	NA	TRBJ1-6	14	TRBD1	CASRPGTGYSPLHF	TGTGCCAGCAGGCCCGGGACAGGGTACTCACCCCTCCACTTT
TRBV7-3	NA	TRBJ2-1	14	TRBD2	CASRLAGDLDEQFF	TGTGCCAGCCGACTAGCGGGAGATCTCGATGAGCAGTTCTTC
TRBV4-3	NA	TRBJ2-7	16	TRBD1	CASSQDLGDSSYEQYF	TGCGCCAGCAGCCAAGATCTTGGGGACAGCTCCTACGAGCAGTACTTC
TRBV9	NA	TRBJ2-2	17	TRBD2	CASSFMGLAGGTGELFF	TGTGCCAGCAGCTTCATGGGACTAGCGGGAGGAACCGGGGAGCTGTTTTTT
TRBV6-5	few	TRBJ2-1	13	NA	CASSSDSYNEQFF	TGTGCCAGCAGTTCCGATTCCTACAATGAGCAGTTCTTC
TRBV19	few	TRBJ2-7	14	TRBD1	CASSVYRGPYEQYF	TGTGCCAGTAGTGTTTACAGGGGACCCTACGAGCAGTACTTC
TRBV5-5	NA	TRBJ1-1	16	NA	CASSLVGGGTYDEAFF	TGTGCCAGCAGCTTGGTAGGGGGAGGAACCTATGATGAAGCTTTCTTT
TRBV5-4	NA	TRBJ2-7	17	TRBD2	CASSPPIRAAGNYEQYF	TGTGCCAGCAGCCCGCCTATTCGGGCAGCGGGAAACTACGAGCAGTACTTC
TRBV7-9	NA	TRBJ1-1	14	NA	CASGAIKVNTEAFF	TGTGCCAGTGGGGCGATTAAAGTGAACACTGAAGCTTTCTTT
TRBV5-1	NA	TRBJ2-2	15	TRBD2	CASSFGSGSGEELFF	TGCGCCAGCAGCTTCGGTAGCGGGAGTGGGGAGGAGCTGTTTTTT
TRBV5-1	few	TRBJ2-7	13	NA	CASSLVPFEEQYF	TGCGCCAGCAGCTTGGTTCCCTTTGAAGAGCAGTACTTC
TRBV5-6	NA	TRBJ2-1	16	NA	CASSSLTTTFYNEQFF	TGTGCCAGCAGCTCCCTAACGACTACTTTCTACAATGAGCAGTTCTTC
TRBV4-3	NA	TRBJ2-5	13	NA	CASSQESRETQYF	TGCGCCAGCAGCCAAGAGTCCCGAGAGACCCAGTACTTC
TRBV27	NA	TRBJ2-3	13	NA	CASSFFLTDTQYF	TGTGCCAGCAGTTTCTTCCTCACAGATACGCAGTATTTT
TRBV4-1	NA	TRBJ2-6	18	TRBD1	CASSQDVAGGSGANVLTF	TGCGCCAGCAGCCAAGATGTAGCAGGGGGCTCGGGGGCCAACGTCCTGACTTTC
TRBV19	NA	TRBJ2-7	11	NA	CASSWGDEQYF	TGTGCCAGTAGTTGGGGGGACGAGCAGTACTTC
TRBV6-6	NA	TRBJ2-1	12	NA	CASSYSGSEQFF	TGTGCCAGCAGTTACTCGGGGTCTGAGCAGTTCTTC
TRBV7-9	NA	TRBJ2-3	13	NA	CAMDGASTDTQYF	TGTGCCATGGACGGAGCTAGCACAGATACGCAGTATTTT
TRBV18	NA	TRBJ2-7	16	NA	CASSLTRGFSSYEQYF	TGTGCCAGCTCACTTACCCGGGGCTTCAGCTCCTACGAGCAGTACTTC
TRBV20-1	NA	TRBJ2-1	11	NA	CSAREATYSFF	TGCAGTGCTAGAGAGGCTACCTACTCGTTCTTC
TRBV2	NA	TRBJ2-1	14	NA	CASSDGTNYNEQFF	TGTGCCAGCAGTGATGGGACAAACTACAATGAGCAGTTCTTC
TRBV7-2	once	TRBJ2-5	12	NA	CASSLVGQTQYF	TGTGCCAGCAGCTTAGTGGGGCAGACCCAGTACTTC
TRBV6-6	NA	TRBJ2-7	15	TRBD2	CASRGTSGATYEQYF	TGTGCCAGCAGAGGTACTAGCGGGGCAACCTACGAGCAGTACTTC
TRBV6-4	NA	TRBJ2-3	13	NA	CASSGGGADTQYF	TGTGCCAGCAGCGGGGGAGGCGCAGATACGCAGTATTTT
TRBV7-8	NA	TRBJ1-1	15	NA	CASSLERQINTEAFF	TGTGCCAGCAGCTTAGAACGGCAGATCAACACTGAAGCTTTCTTT
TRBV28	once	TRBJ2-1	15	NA	CASSARDPSYNEQFF	TGTGCCAGCAGTGCTAGGGATCCCTCCTACAATGAGCAGTTCTTC
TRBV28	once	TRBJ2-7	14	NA	CASTPIAVAYEQYF	TGTGCCAGCACCCCTATAGCGGTAGCCTACGAGCAGTACTTC
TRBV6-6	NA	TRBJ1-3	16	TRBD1	CASRRQGADSGNTIYF	TGTGCCAGCAGACGACAGGGGGCCGACTCTGGAAACACCATATATTTT
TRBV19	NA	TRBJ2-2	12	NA	CASSIGTGELFF	TGTGCCAGTAGTATTGGGACCGGGGAGCTGTTTTTT
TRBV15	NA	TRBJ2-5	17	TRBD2	CATSNLGLAGPQGIQYF	TGTGCCACCAGCAATCTTGGACTAGCGGGTCCCCAGGGGATCCAGTACTTC
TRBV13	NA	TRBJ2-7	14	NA	CASSLWGSRREQYF	TGTGCCAGCAGCTTATGGGGGAGCAGGAGAGAGCAGTACTTC
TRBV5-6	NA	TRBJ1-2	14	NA	CASSLGGVDTGYTF	TGTGCCAGCAGCTTGGGTGGGGTGGACACTGGCTACACCTTC
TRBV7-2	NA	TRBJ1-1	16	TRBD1	CASSPYRGRTNTEAFF	TGTGCCAGCAGCCCATACAGGGGAAGGACGAACACTGAAGCTTTCTTT